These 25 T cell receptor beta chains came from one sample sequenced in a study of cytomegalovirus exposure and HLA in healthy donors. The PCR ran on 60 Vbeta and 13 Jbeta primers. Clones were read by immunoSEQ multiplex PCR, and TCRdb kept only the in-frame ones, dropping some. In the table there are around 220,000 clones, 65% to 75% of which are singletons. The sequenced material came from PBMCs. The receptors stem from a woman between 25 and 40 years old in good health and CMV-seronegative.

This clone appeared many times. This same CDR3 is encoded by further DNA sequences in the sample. CDR3 bases: TGTGCCAGCTCACCACTAAGCGGGGGGAGTTCGTACGAGCAGTACTTC. This translates into CASSPLSGGSSYEQYF. The chain combines TRBV18 with TRBJ2-7; 9 bases are a match to TRBD2. The germline V gene encodes CDR1 KGHSH and CDR2 LQKENI. The ends lost 1 base at V and 4 bases at J; junction bases unmatched: 8. This CDR3 has 16 amino acids.

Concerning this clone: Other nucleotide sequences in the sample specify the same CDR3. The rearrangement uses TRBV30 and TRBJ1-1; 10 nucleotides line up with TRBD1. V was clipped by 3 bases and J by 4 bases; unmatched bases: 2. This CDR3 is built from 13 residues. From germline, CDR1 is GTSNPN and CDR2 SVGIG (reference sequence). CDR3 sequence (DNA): TGTGCCTGGAGCGGACAGGGGGGCACTGAAGCTTTCTTT. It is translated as CAWSGQGGTEAFF.

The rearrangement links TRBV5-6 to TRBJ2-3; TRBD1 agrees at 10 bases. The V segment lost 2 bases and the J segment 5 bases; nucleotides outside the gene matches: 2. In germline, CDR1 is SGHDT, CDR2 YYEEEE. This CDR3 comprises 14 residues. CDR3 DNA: TGTGCCAGCAGCTTCGGGACAGGGGTAGATACGCAGTATTTT. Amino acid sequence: CASSFGTGVDTQYF.

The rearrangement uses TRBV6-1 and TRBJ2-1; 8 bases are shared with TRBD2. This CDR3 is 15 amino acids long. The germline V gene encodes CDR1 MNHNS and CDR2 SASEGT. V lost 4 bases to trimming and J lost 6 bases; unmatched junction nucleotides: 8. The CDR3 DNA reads TGTGCCAGCAGTGGTAGCGGGAATAATGGCAATGAGCAGTTCTTC. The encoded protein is CASSGSGNNGNEQFF.

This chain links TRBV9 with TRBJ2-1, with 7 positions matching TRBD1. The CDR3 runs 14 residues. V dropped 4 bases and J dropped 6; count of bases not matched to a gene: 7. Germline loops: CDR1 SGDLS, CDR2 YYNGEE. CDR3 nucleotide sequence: TGTGCCAGCAGCCCCCAGACAGGGCGCAATGAGCAGTTCTTC. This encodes CASSPQTGRNEQFF.

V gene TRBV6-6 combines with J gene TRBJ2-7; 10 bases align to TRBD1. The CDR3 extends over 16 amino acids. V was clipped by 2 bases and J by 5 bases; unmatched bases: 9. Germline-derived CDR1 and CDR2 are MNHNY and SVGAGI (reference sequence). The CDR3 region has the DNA TGTGCCAGCAGTTACGCTAGGGACAGGGGTTTCGACGAGCAGTACTTC. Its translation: CASSYARDRGFDEQYF.

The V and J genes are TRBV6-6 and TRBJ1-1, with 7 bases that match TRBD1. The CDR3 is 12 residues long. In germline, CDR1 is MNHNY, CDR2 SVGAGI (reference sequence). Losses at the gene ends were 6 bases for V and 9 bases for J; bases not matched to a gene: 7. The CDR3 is CASRPQGTKAFF. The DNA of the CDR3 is TGTGCCAGCAGACCACAGGGGACCAAAGCTTTCTTT.

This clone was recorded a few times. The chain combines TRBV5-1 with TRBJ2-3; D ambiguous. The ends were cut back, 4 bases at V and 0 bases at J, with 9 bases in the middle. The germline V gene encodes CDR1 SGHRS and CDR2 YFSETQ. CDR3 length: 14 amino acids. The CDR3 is CASSQQSSTDTQYF. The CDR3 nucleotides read TGCGCCAGCAGCCAACAAAGTAGCACAGATACGCAGTATTTT.

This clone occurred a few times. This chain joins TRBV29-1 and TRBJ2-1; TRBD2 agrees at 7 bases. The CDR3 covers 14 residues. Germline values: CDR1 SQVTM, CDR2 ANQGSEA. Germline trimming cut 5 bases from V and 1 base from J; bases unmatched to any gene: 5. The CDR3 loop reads CSVKSSGSYNEQFF. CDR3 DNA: TGCAGCGTTAAATCTAGCGGTTCCTACAATGAGCAGTTCTTC.

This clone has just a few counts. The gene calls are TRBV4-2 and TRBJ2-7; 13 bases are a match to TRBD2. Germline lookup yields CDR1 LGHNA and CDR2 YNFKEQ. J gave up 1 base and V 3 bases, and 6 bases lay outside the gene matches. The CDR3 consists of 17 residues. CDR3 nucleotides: TGTGCCAGCAGCCAGGGACTAGCGGGACAAATATCCTACGAGCAGTACTTC. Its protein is CASSQGLAGQISYEQYF.

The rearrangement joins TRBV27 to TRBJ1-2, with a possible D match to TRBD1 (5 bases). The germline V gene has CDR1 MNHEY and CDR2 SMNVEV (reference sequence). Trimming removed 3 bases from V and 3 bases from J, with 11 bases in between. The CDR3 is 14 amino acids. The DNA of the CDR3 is TGTGCCAGCAGTTTTGACAGTGGGGACTATGGCTACACCTTC. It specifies CASSFDSGDYGYTF.

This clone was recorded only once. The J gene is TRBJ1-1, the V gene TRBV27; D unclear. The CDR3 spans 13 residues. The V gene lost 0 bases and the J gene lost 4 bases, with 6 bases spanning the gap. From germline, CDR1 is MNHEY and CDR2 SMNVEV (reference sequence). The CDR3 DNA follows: TGTGCCAGCAGTTTATCGAGTAGCACTGAAGCTTTCTTT. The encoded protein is CASSLSSSTEAFF.

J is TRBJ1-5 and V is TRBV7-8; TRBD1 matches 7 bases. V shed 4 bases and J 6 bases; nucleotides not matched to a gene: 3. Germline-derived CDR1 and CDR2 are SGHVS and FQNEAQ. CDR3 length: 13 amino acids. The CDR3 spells CASSSDRAQPQHF. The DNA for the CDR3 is TGTGCCAGCAGCTCCGACAGGGCTCAGCCCCAGCATTTT.

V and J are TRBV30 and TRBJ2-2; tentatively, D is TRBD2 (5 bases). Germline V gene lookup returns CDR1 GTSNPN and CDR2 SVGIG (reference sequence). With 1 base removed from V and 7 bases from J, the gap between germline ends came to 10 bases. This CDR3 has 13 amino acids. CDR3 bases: TGTGCCTGGAGTGAAAGCGGTAACGGGGAGCTGTTTTTT. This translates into CAWSESGNGELFF.

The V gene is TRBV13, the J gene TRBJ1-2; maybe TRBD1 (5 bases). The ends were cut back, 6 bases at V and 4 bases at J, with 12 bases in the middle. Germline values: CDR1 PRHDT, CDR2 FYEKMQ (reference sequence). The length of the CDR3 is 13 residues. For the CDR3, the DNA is TGTGCCAGCAGACCGACAGTGGGCTATGGCTACACCTTC. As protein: CASRPTVGYGYTF.

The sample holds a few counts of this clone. The CDR3 DNA is TGTGCCAGCAGCTTTCTGGACAGGGTGCCCGGGGAGCTGTTTTTT. As protein: CASSFLDRVPGELFF. The V and J genes are TRBV7-3 and TRBJ2-2, with 8 bases lining up with TRBD1. J gave up 6 bases and V 3 bases, and 6 bases lay outside the gene matches. Germline V gene lookup returns CDR1 SGHTA and CDR2 FQGTGA. There are 15 residues in the CDR3.

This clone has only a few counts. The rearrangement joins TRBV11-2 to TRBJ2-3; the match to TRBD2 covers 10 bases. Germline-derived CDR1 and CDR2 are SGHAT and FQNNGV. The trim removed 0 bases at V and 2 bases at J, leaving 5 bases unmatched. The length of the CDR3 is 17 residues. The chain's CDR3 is CASSLEGTSGVTDTQYF. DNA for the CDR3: TGTGCCAGCAGCTTAGAAGGAACTAGCGGGGTCACAGATACGCAGTATTTT. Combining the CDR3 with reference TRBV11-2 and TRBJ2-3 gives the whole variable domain EAGVAQSPRYKIIEKRQSVAFWCNPISGHATLYWYQQILGQGPKLLIQFQNNGVVDDSQLPKDRFSAERLKGVDSTLKIQPAKLEDSAVYLCASSLEGTSGVTDTQYFGPGTRLTVL.

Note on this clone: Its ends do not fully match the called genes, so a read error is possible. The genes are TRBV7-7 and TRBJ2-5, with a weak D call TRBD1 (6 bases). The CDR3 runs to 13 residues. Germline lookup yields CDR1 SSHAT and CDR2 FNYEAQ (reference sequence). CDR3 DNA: TGTGCTAGCAGCCGGGACATTCAAGAGACCCAGTACTTC. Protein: CASSRDIQETQYF.

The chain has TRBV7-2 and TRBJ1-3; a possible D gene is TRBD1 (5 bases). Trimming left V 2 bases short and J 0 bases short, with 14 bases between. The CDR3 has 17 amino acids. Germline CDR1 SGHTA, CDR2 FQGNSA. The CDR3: CASSLFVQATSGNTIYF. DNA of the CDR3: TGTGCCAGCAGCTTATTCGTACAGGCCACCTCTGGAAACACCATATATTTT.

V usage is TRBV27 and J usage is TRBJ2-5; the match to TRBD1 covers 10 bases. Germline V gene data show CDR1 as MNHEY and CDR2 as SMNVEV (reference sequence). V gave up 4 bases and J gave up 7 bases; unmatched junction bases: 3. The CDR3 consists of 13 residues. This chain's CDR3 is CASSWGQGWTQYF. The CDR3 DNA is TGTGCCAGCAGTTGGGGACAGGGGTGGACCCAGTACTTC.

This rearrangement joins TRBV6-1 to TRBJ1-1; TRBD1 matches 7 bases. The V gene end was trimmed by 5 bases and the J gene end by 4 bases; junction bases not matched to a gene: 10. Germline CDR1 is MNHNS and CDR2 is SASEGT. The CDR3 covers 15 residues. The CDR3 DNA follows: TGTGCCAGCAGTTGCCCCCCAGGGGGAGGCACTGAAGCTTTCTTT. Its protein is CASSCPPGGGTEAFF.

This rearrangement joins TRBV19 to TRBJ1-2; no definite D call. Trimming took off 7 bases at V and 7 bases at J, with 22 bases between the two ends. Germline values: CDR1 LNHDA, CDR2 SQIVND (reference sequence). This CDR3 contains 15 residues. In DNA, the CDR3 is TGTGCCAGTAATCCAAGGGAGGAGGGAGGGAGTGGCTACACCTTC. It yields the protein CASNPREEGGSGYTF. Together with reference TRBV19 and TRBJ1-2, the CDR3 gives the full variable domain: DGGITQSPKYLFRKEGQNVTLSCEQNLNHDAMYWYRQDPGQGLRLIYYSQIVNDFQKGDIAEGYSVSREKKESFPLTVTSAQKNPTAFYLCASNPREEGGSGYTFGSGTRLTVV.

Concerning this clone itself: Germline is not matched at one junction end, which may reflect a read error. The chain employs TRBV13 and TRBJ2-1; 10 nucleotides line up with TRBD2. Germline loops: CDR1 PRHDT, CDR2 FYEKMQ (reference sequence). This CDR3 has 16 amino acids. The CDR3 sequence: CASSVGRLAGVYEQFF. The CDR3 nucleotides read TGTGCCAGCAGCGTAGGGAGGCTAGCGGGAGTCTATGAGCAGTTCTTC.

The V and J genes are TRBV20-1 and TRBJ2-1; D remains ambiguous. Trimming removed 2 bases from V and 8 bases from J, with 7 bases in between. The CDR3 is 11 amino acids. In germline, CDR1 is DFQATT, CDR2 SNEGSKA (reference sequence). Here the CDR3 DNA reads TGCAGTGCTAGATCCCCCTATGAGCAGTTCTTC. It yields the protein CSARSPYEQFF.

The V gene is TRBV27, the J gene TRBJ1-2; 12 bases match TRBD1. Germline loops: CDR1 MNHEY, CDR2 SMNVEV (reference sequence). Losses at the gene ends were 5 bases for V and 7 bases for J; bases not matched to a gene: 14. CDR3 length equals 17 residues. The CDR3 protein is CASSTLGTGGREGGYTF. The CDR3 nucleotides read TGTGCCAGCAGTACCCTCGGGACAGGGGGCAGGGAAGGTGGCTACACCTTC.